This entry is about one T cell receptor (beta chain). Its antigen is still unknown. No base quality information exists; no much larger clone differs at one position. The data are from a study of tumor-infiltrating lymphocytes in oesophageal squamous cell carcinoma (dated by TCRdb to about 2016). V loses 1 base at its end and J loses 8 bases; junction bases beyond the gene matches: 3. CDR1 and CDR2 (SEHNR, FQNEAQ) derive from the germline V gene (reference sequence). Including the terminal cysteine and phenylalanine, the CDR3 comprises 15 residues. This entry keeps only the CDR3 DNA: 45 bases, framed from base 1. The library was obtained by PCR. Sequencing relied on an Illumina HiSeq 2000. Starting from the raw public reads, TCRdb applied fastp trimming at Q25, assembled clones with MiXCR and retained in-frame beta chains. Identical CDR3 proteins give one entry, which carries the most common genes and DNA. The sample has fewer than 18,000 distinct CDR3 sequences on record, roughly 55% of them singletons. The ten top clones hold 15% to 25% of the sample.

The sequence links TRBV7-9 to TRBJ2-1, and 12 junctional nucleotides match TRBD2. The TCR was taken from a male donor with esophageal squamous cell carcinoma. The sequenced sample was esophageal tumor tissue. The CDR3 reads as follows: CASSLVGTSGYEQFF. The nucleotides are TGTGCCAGCAGCTTAGTGGGGACTAGCGGGTATGAGCAGTTCTTC.